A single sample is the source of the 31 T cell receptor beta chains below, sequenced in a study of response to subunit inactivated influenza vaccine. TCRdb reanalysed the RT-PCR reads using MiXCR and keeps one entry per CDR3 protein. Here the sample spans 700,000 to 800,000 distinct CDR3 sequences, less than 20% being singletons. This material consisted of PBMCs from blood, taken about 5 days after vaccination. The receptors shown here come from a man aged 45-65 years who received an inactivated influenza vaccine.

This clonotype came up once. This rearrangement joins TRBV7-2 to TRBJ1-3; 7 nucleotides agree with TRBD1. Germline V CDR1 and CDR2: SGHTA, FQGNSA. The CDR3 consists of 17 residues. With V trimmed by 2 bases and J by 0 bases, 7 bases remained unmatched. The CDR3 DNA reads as TGTGCCAGCAGCTTACGTGTTGCAGGGGGCTCTGGAAACACCATATATTTT. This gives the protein CASSLRVAGGSGNTIYF. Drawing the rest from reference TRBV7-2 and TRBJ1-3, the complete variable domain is GAGVSQSPSNKVTEKGKDVELRCDPISGHTALYWYRQSLGQGLEFLIYFQGNSAPDKSGLPSDRFSAERTGGSVSTLTIQRTQQEDSAVYLCASSLRVAGGSGNTIYFGEGSWLTVV.

The CDR3 bases are TGTGCCAGCAGCTTGGGAGGTCACGATACGCAGTATTTT. Translated: CASSLGGHDTQYF. V gene TRBV5-6 combines with J gene TRBJ2-3; no clear D. V gave up 0 bases and J gave up 6 bases, with 8 bases separating them. The CDR3 extends over 13 amino acids. Germline V lookup: CDR1 SGHDT, CDR2 YYEEEE.

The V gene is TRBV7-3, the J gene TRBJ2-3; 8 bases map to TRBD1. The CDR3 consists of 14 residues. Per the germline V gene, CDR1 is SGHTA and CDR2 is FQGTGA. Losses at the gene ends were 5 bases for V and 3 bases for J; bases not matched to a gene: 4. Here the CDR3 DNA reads TGTGCCAGCAGCCCGAGACAGGGGACAGATACGCAGTATTTT. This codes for CASSPRQGTDTQYF.

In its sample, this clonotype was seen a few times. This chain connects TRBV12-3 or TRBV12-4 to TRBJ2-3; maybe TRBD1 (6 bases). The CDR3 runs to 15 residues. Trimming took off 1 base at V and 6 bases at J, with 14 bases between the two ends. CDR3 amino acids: CASSLDPPGDDTQYF. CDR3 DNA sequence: TGTGCCAGCAGTTTAGATCCCCCAGGGGACGATACGCAGTATTTT.

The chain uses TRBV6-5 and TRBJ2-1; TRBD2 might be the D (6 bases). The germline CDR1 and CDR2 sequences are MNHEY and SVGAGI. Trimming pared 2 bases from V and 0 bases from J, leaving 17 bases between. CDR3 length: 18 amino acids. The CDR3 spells CASSYLRPAGSSYNEQFF. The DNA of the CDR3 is TGTGCCAGCAGTTACCTCCGCCCAGCGGGTTCCTCCTACAATGAGCAGTTCTTC.

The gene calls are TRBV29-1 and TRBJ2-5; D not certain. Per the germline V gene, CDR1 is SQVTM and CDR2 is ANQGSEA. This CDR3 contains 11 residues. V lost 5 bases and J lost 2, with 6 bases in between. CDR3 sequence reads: CSVYSQETQYF. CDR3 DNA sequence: TGCAGCGTTTACAGTCAAGAGACCCAGTACTTC.

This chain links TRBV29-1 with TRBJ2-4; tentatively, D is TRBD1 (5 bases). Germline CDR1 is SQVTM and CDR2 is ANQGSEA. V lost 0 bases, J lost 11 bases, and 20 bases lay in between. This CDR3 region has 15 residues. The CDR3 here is CSVEDYRTKHLVQYF. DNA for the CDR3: TGCAGCGTTGAAGACTACAGGACCAAACATTTGGTTCAGTACTTC.

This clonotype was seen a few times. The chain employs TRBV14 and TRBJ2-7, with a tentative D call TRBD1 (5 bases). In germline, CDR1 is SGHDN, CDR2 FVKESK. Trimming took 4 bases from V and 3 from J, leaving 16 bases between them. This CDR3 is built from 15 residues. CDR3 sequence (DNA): TGTGCCAGCAGCCTAACAGGCACCGTCGGCTACGAGCAGTACTTC. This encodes CASSLTGTVGYEQYF.

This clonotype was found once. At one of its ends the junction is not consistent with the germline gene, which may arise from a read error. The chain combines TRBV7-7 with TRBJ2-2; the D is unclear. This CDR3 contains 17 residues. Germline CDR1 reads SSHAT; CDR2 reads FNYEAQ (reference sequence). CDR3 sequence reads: CASSLNEDGPNTGELFF. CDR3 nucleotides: TGTGCTAGCAGCCTTAACGAGGACGGACCGAACACCGGGGAGCTGTTTTTT.

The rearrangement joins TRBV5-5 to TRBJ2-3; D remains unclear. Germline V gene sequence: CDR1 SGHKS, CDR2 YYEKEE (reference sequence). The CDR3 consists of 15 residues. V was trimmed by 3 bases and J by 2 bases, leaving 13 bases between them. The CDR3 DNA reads TGTGCCAGCAGCTCTCCGGCAGTTGCCACAGATACGCAGTATTTT. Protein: CASSSPAVATDTQYF.

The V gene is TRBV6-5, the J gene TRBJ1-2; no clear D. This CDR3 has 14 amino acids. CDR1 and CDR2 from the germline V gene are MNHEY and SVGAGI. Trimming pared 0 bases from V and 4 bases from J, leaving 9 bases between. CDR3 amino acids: CASSYSEFSYGYTF. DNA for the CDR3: TGTGCCAGCAGTTACTCTGAGTTCTCCTATGGCTACACCTTC.

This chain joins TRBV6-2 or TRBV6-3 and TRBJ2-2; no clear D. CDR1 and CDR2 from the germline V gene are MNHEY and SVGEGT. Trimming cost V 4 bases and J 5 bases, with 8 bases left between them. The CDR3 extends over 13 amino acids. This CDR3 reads CASSSITTGELFF. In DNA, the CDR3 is TGTGCCAGCAGTTCCATAACGACCGGGGAGCTGTTTTTT.

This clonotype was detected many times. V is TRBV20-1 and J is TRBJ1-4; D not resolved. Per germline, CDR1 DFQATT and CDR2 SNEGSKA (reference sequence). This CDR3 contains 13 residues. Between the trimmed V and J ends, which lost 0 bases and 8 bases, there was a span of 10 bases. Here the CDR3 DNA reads TGCAGTGCTAGAGATGGGCCCGGCGAAAAACTGTTTTTT. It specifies CSARDGPGEKLFF.

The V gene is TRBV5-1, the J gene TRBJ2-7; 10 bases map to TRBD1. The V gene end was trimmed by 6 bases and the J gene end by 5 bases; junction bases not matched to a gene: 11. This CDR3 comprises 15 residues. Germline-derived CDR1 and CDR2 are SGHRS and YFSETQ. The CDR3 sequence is CASKAGGTGVHEQYF. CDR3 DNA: TGCGCCAGCAAAGCTGGAGGGACAGGGGTCCACGAGCAGTACTTC.

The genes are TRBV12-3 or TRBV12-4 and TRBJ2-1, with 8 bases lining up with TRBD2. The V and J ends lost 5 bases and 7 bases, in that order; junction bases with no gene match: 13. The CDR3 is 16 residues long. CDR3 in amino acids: CASSHPRAGDLNEQFF. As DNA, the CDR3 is TGTGCCAGCAGTCACCCGCGAGCGGGAGATCTTAATGAGCAGTTCTTC.

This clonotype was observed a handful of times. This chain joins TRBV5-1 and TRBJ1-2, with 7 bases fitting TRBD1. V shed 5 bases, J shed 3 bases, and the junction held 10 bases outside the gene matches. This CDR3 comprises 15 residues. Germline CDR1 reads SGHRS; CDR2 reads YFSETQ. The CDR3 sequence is CASSLDRPVDYGYTF. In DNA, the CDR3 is TGCGCCAGCAGTCTGGACAGGCCCGTGGACTATGGCTACACCTTC.

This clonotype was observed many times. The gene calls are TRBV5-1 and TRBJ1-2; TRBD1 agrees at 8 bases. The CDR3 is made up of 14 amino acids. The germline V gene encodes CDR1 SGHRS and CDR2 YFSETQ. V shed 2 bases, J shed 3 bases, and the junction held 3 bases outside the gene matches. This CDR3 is CASSLMDRDYGYTF. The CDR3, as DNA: TGCGCCAGCAGCTTAATGGACAGGGACTATGGCTACACCTTC.

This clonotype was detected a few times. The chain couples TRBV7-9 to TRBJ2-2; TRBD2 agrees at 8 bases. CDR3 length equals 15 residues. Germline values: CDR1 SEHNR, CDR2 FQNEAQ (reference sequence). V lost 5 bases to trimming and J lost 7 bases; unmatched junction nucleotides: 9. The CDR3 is CASSAAGLAGGELFF. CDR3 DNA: TGTGCCAGCAGCGCCGCGGGGCTAGCGGGCGGGGAGCTGTTTTTT.

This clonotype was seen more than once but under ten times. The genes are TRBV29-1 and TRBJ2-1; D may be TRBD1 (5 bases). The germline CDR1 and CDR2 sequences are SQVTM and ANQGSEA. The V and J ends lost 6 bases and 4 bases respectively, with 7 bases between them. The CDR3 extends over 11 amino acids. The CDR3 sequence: CSVTEYNEQFF. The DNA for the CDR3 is TGCAGCGTGACAGAGTACAATGAGCAGTTCTTC.

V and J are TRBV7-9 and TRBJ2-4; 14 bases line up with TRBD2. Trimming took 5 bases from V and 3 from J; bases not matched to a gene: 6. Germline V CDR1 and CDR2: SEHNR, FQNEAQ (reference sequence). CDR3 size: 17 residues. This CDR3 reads CASSTGLAGVYKNIQYF. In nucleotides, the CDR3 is TGTGCCAGCAGCACGGGACTAGCGGGGGTATACAAAAACATTCAGTACTTC.

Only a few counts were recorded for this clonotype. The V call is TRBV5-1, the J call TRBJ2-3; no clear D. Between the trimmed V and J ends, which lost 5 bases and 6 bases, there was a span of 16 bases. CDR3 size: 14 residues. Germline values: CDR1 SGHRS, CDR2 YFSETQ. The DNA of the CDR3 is TGCGCCAGCAGTATAGGCGGCTTCGTGGATACGCAGTATTTT. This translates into CASSIGGFVDTQYF. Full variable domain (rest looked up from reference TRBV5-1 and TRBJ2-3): KAGVTQTPRYLIKTRGQQVTLSCSPISGHRSVSWYQQTPGQGLQFLFEYFSETQRNKGNFPGRFSGRQFSNSRSEMNVSTLELGDSALYLCASSIGGFVDTQYFGPGTRLTVL.

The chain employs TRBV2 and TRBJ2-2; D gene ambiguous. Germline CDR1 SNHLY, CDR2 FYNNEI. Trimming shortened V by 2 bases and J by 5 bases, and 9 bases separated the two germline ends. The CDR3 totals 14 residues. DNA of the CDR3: TGTGCCAGCAGTGAAACAACCCTGACCGGGGAGCTGTTTTTT. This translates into CASSETTLTGELFF. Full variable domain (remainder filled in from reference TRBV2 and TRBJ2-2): EPEVTQTPSHQVTQMGQEVILRCVPISNHLYFYWYRQILGQKVEFLVSFYNNEISEKSEIFDDQFSVERPDGSNFTLKIRSTKLEDSAMYFCASSETTLTGELFFGEGSRLTVL.

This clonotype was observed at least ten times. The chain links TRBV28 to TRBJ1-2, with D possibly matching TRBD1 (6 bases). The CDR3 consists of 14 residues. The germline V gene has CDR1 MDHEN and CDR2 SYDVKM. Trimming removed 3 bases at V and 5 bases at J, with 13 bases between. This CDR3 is CASSFRGAFYGYTF. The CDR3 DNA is TGTGCCAGCAGTTTTCGGGGGGCCTTTTATGGCTACACCTTC.

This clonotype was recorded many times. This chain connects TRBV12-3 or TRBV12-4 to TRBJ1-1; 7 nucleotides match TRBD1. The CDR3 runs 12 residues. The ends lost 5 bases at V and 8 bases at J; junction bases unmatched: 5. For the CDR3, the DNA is TGTGCCAGCAGTACAGGGGTGGCGGAAGCTTTCTTT. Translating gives CASSTGVAEAFF.

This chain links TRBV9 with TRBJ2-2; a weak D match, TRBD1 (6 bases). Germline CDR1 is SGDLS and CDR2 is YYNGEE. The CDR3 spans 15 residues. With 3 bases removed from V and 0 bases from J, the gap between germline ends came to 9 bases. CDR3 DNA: TGTGCCAGCAGCGCCGGGACACCGAACACCGGGGAGCTGTTTTTT. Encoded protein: CASSAGTPNTGELFF. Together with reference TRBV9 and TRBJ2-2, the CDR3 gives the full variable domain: DSGVTQTPKHLITATGQRVTLRCSPRSGDLSVYWYQQSLDQGLQFLIQYYNGEERAKGNILERFSAQQFPDLHSELNLSSLELGDSALYFCASSAGTPNTGELFFGEGSRLTVL.

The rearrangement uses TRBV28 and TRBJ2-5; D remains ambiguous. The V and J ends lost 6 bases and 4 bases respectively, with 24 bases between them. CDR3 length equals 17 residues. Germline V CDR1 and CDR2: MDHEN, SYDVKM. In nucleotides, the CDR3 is TGTGCCAGCAGCCTTATCTTTGGATCCCGGAGAGGAGAGACCCAGTACTTC. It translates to CASSLIFGSRRGETQYF. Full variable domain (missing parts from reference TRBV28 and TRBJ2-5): DVKVTQSSRYLVKRTGEKVFLECVQDMDHENMFWYRQDPGLGLRLIYFSYDVKMKEKGDIPEGYSVSREKKERFSLILESASTNQTSMYLCASSLIFGSRRGETQYFGPGTRLLVL.

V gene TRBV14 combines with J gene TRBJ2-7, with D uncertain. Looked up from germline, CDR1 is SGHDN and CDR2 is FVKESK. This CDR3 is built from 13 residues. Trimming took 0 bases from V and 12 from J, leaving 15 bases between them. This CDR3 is CASSQEAHLRRYF. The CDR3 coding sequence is TGTGCCAGCAGCCAAGAGGCCCATCTAAGGCGGTACTTC.

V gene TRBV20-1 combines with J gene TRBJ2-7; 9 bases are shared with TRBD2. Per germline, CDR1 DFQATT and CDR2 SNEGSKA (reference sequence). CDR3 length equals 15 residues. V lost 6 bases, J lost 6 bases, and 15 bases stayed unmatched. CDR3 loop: CSANSGRQGSREQYF. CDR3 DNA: TGCAGTGCCAATAGCGGGAGACAAGGTTCGCGCGAGCAGTACTTC.

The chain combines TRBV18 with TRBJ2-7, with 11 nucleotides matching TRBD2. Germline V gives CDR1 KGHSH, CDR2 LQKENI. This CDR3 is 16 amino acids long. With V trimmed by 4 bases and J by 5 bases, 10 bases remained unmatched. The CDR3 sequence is CASSLSGRALLHEQYF. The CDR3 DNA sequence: TGTGCCAGCTCACTTAGCGGGAGGGCCTTATTGCACGAGCAGTACTTC.

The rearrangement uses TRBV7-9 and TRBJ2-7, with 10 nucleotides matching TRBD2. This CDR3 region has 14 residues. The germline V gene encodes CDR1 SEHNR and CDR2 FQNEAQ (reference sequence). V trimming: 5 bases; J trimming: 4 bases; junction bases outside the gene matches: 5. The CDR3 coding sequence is TGTGCCAGCAGCCAGACTAGCGGGTTTTACGAGCAGTACTTC. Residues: CASSQTSGFYEQYF.

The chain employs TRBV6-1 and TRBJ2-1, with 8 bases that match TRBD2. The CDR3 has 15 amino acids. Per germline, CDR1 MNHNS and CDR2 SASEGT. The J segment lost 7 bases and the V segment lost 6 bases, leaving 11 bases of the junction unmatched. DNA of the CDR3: TGTGCCAGCAGACCCAGCGGGGGAACCGGTAATGAGCAGTTCTTC. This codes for CASRPSGGTGNEQFF.